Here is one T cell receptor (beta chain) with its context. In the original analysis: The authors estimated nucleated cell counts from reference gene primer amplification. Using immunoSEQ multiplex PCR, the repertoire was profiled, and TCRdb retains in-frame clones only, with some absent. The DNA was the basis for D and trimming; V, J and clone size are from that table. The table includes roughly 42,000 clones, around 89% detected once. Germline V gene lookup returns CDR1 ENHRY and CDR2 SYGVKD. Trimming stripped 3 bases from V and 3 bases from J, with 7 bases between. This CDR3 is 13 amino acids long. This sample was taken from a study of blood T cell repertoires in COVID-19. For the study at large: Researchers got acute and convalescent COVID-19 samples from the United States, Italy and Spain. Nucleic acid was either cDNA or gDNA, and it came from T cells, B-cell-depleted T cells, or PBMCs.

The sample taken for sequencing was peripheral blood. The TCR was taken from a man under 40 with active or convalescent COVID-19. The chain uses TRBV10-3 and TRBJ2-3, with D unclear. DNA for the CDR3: TGTGCCATCAGTGATCAATTGACAGATACGCAGTATTTT. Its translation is CAISDQLTDTQYF.